Following are 25 T cell receptor beta chains from one sample sequenced in a study of CD8 T cells in ankylosing spondylitis. Study-wide results and limits: Seemingly characteristic of ankylosing spondylitis blood was a TCR beta motif consisting of roughly 8 highly homologous variants.

TCRdb independently ran MiXCR on the 5' RACE reads; one entry per CDR3 protein. Here the sample spans about 750,000 distinct CDR3 sequences, around 20% being singletons. These TCRs are of unknown antigen specificity. Sequenced material: blood, either unsorted or a sorted T cell fraction (not recorded which). Receptors were obtained from a male donor with ankylosing spondylitis.

The chain has TRBV12-3 or TRBV12-4 and TRBJ2-2, with D possibly matching TRBD1 (5 bases). Trimming left V 5 bases short and J 0 bases short, with 19 bases between. The CDR3 length is 18 residues. This CDR3 reads CASSTDTLYSPNTGELFF. CDR3 bases: TGTGCCAGCAGTACGGACACGTTATACTCACCGAACACCGGGGAGCTGTTTTTT.

J is TRBJ2-1 and V is TRBV27, with 8 bases fitting TRBD2. Germline CDR1 reads MNHEY; CDR2 reads SMNVEV (reference sequence). The J segment lost 8 bases and the V segment lost 3 bases, leaving 9 bases of the junction unmatched. The CDR3 sequence is 15 residues long. CDR3 loop: CASSFLSGGADEQFF. CDR3 bases: TGTGCCAGCAGTTTCCTAAGCGGGGGCGCGGATGAGCAGTTCTTC.

This clonotype was seen a few times. The chain is built from TRBV20-1 and TRBJ2-7; no reliable D call. V lost 2 bases to trimming and J lost 0 bases, with 5 bases between them. There are 12 residues in the CDR3. Germline loops: CDR1 DFQATT, CDR2 SNEGSKA (reference sequence). The CDR3 nucleotides read TGCAGTGCTAGAAGGAGCTCCTACGAGCAGTACTTC. It is translated as CSARRSSYEQYF.

This clonotype has more than one count but fewer than ten. J is TRBJ2-7 and V is TRBV20-1, with a weak D call TRBD2 (5 bases). Trimming took off 0 bases at V and 3 bases at J, with 12 bases between the two ends. CDR3 size: 14 residues. Looked up from germline, CDR1 is DFQATT and CDR2 is SNEGSKA (reference sequence). For the CDR3, the DNA is TGCAGTGCTAGAGAAGCGGAGTATATCTACGAGCAGTACTTC. Translating it yields CSAREAEYIYEQYF.

CDR3 bases: TGCGCCAGCAGCCTACTCCCGGGACAGGGGGACACTGAAGCTTTCTTT. Its translation is CASSLLPGQGDTEAFF. The chain uses TRBV5-1 and TRBJ1-1; 11 positions agree with TRBD1. Looked up from germline, CDR1 is SGHRS and CDR2 is YFSETQ. Trimming took 4 bases from V and 3 from J; bases not matched to a gene: 8. The CDR3 extends over 16 amino acids.

The chain combines TRBV5-1 with TRBJ2-3; 8 bases align to TRBD2. CDR3 size: 19 residues. The V gene's germline CDR1 is SGHRS and CDR2 YFSETQ. Trimming at V came to 3 bases and at J to 0 bases, leaving 15 bases not matched to a gene. The CDR3 DNA reads as TGCGCCAGCAGCTCCCCCGGGGGGGGGACCTTTAGCAGCACAGATACGCAGTATTTT. Amino acid sequence: CASSSPGGGTFSSTDTQYF.

V usage is TRBV4-1 and J usage is TRBJ2-7, with D perhaps matching TRBD2 (5 bases). Trimming removed 0 bases at V and 0 bases at J, with 9 bases between. This CDR3 is 15 amino acids long. The germline CDR1 and CDR2 sequences are MGHRA and YSYEKL. The CDR3 DNA reads TGCGCCAGCAGCCAAGAACCGGACTCCTCCTACGAGCAGTACTTC. It specifies CASSQEPDSSYEQYF.

The V gene is TRBV5-1, the J gene TRBJ2-1; 13 positions match TRBD2. V lost 4 bases and J lost 0; bases outside the gene matches: 13. The CDR3 has 20 residues. Germline V lookup: CDR1 SGHRS, CDR2 YFSETQ. The CDR3 DNA reads TGCGCCAGCAGCCCTATGACTAGCGGGGGGTATTTTAGCTCCTACAATGAGCAGTTCTTC. Encoded protein: CASSPMTSGGYFSSYNEQFF.

In its sample, this clonotype was seen many times. V usage is TRBV29-1 and J usage is TRBJ2-7, with 9 bases that match TRBD1. This CDR3 comprises 14 residues. Germline lookup yields CDR1 SQVTM and CDR2 ANQGSEA. V trimming: 3 bases; J trimming: 2 bases; junction bases outside the gene matches: 5. The CDR3 is CSVDTGQGTYEQYF. The CDR3 DNA sequence: TGCAGCGTTGATACCGGACAGGGGACCTACGAGCAGTACTTC.

The chain combines TRBV29-1 with TRBJ1-2; D is uncertain. This CDR3 has 15 amino acids. The germline V and J ends were trimmed by 3 bases and 4 bases, with 18 bases remaining between them. Germline values: CDR1 SQVTM, CDR2 ANQGSEA. The CDR3 loop reads CSVETPDTLSYGYTF. DNA for the CDR3: TGCAGCGTTGAGACCCCCGACACCCTGAGCTATGGCTACACCTTC.

The chain couples TRBV29-1 to TRBJ2-1; TRBD2 might be the D (6 bases). The V and J ends lost 4 bases and 5 bases respectively, with 15 bases between them. Germline assignment: CDR1 SQVTM and CDR2 ANQGSEA. The CDR3 spans 14 residues. The CDR3 nucleotides are TGCAGCGTTGGGGAGGTAGCGGTTAACAATGAGCAGTTCTTC. Translation gives CSVGEVAVNNEQFF.

This clonotype was seen more than once but under ten times. The V call is TRBV12-3 or TRBV12-4, the J call TRBJ2-1; D gene ambiguous. There are 14 residues in the CDR3. Between the trimmed V and J ends, which lost 7 bases and 5 bases, there was a span of 15 bases. CDR3 sequence: CASTHTSRNNEQFF. The DNA of the CDR3 is TGTGCCAGCACCCACACATCACGCAACAATGAGCAGTTCTTC.

This clonotype has a handful of counts. This chain uses TRBV12-3 or TRBV12-4 with TRBJ2-1; D unclear. There are 15 residues in the CDR3. V lost 3 bases and J 6 bases, leaving 15 bases between the germline ends. The CDR3 DNA reads TGTGCCAGCAGTTTGACACTAATCGGTCGCAATGAGCAGTTCTTC. Residues: CASSLTLIGRNEQFF.

This chain uses TRBV24-1 with TRBJ2-1, with D possibly TRBD2 on 6 matching bases. Trimming stripped 0 bases from V and 0 bases from J, with 8 bases between. Per the germline V gene, CDR1 is KGHDR and CDR2 is SFDVKD. CDR3 size: 16 residues. The CDR3 is CATSDLRDFSYNEQFF. The CDR3 nucleotides read TGTGCCACCAGTGATTTGAGGGACTTCTCCTACAATGAGCAGTTCTTC.

This clonotype was picked up a small number of times. The chain couples TRBV7-2 to TRBJ1-2, with unresolved D. CDR1 and CDR2 from the germline V gene are SGHTA and FQGNSA. The CDR3 sequence is 15 residues long. The V and J ends lost 4 bases and 4 bases respectively, with 16 bases between them. CDR3 loop: CASSWAVISFYGYTF. DNA of the CDR3: TGTGCCAGCAGCTGGGCAGTAATCTCCTTCTATGGCTACACCTTC.

This clonotype was counted between two and nine times. The chain couples TRBV4-3 to TRBJ2-1, with 7 bases lining up with TRBD1. J gave up 9 bases and V 1 base, and 9 bases lay outside the gene matches. Germline V gives CDR1 LGHNA, CDR2 YSLEER. The CDR3 has 15 amino acids. The CDR3, as DNA: TGCGCCAGCAGCCAAGTGCATGGCAGGGGGAGTGAGCAGTTCTTC. Translated, it gives CASSQVHGRGSEQFF.

Only a few counts were recorded for this clonotype. The chain couples TRBV12-3 or TRBV12-4 to TRBJ2-1, with a possible D match to TRBD1 (6 bases). Trimming took off 5 bases at V and 7 bases at J, with 12 bases between the two ends. There are 13 residues in the CDR3. The CDR3 sequence is CASSLWTVNEQFF. The DNA for the CDR3 is TGTGCCAGCAGTCTCTGGACAGTTAATGAGCAGTTCTTC.

This chain connects TRBV6-5 to TRBJ2-1, with 13 bases identical to TRBD2. The CDR3 runs to 15 residues. J lost 7 bases, V lost 4 bases, and 4 bases had no gene match. Germline assignment: CDR1 MNHEY and CDR2 SVGAGI. The CDR3 DNA follows: TGTGCCAGCAGTTCGACTAGCGGGAGGCCGAATGAGCAGTTCTTC. Translated: CASSSTSGRPNEQFF.

The chain joins TRBV7-2 to TRBJ1-2; D is unresolved. From germline, CDR1 is SGHTA and CDR2 FQGNSA. The CDR3 has 14 residues. V was shortened by 1 base and J by 2 bases, with 8 bases between the two germline ends. The CDR3 protein is CASSLVMENYGYTF. For the CDR3, the DNA is TGTGCCAGCAGCTTAGTTATGGAGAACTATGGCTACACCTTC.

The J gene is TRBJ2-1, the V gene TRBV5-1; D is ambiguous. The germline gives CDR1 SGHRS, CDR2 YFSETQ. The V end was cut by 2 bases, the J end by 8 bases, with 11 bases between. This CDR3 is 13 amino acids long. This CDR3 reads CASSFGERYEQFF. The DNA for the CDR3 is TGCGCCAGCAGCTTCGGAGAGAGATATGAGCAGTTCTTC.

This chain connects TRBV12-3 or TRBV12-4 to TRBJ2-3; TRBD2 agrees at 9 bases. The V segment lost 5 bases and the J segment 2 bases; nucleotides outside the gene matches: 5. The CDR3 is 15 residues long. The CDR3 DNA is TGTGCCAGCAGTGCGGGAGGGGCCTCCACAGATACGCAGTATTTT. Translating gives CASSAGGASTDTQYF.

This clonotype was counted a few times. The chain is built from TRBV20-1 and TRBJ1-5; 8 positions agree with TRBD1. V trimming: 5 bases; J trimming: 3 bases; junction bases outside the gene matches: 9. There are 15 residues in the CDR3. CDR1 DFQATT and CDR2 SNEGSKA come from the germline V gene (reference sequence). The CDR3, as DNA: TGCAGTGCTCTTAGAGTGGGACAGGCCAATCAGCCCCAGCATTTT. This codes for CSALRVGQANQPQHF.

The J gene is TRBJ2-7, the V gene TRBV5-1, with D uncertain. Trimming pared 0 bases from V and 6 bases from J, leaving 10 bases between. This CDR3 spans 13 amino acids. Germline lookup yields CDR1 SGHRS and CDR2 YFSETQ. CDR3 residues: CASSLVGIPEQYF. The CDR3 DNA is TGCGCCAGCAGCTTGGTAGGGATCCCCGAGCAGTACTTC.

The chain couples TRBV12-3 or TRBV12-4 to TRBJ1-1, with unresolved D. There are 13 residues in the CDR3. V lost 3 bases and J lost 11, with 16 bases in between. The chain's CDR3 is CASSFSAGRPAFF. DNA of the CDR3: TGTGCCAGCAGTTTTTCGGCAGGTCGTCCGGCTTTCTTT.

This clonotype was picked up a small number of times. The chain uses TRBV15 and TRBJ1-2; 9 nucleotides line up with TRBD1. The CDR3 contains 18 residues. The junction had 18 bases not matched to a gene; V was cut back by 5 bases and J by 5 bases. CDR1 LNHNV and CDR2 YYDKDF come from the germline V gene (reference sequence). The CDR3 DNA is TGTGCCACCAGCGGACTATTACAGGGGGCGCGCGGTGGGTATGGCTACACCTTC. It encodes CATSGLLQGARGGYGYTF.